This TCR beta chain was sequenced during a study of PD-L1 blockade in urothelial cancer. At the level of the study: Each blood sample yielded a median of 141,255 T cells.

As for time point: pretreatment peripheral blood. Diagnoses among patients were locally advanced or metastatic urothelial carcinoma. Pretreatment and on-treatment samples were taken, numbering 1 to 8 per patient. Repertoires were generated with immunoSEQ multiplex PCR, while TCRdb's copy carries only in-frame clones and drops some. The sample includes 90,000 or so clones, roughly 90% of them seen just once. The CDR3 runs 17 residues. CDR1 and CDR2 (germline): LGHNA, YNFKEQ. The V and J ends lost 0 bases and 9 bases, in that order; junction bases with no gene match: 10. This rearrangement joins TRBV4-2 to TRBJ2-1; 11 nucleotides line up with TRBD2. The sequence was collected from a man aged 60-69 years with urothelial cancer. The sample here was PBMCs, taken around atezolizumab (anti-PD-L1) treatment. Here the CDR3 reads CASSQEGVAGGTTEQFF. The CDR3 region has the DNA TGTGCCAGCAGCCAAGAGGGGGTAGCGGGAGGGACTACTGAGCAGTTCTTC.